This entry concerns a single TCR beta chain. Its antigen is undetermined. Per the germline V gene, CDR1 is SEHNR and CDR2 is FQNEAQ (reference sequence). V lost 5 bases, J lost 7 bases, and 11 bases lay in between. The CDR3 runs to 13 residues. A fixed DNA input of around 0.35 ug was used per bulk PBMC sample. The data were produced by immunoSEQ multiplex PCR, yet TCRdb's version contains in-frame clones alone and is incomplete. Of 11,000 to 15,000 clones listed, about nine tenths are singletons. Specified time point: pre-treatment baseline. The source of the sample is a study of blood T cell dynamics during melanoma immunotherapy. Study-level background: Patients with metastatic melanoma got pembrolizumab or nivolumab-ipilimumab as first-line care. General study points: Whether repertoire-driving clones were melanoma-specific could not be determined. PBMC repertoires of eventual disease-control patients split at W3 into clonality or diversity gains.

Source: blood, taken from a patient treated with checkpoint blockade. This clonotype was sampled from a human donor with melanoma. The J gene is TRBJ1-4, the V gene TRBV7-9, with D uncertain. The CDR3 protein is CASSTPPSEKLFF. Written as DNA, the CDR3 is TGTGCCAGCAGCACTCCACCCAGTGAAAAACTGTTTTTT.